This T cell receptor beta chain was captured by sequencing in a study of cytomegalovirus exposure and HLA in healthy donors. Study-level points and caveats: High specificity and sensitivity for cytomegalovirus status were reported for the classifier. Most TCR sequences were rare, but some public TCRs occurred in many donors. In vitro confirmation showed three CMV-associated chains to be CMV antigen specific.

Repertoires were generated with immunoSEQ multiplex PCR, while TCRdb's copy carries only in-frame clones and drops some. The sample holds over 150,000 clones; about 88% are singletons and the top ten take about a fifth. A word on this clone: Its antigen is unknown.

The study drew the donors from its roughly 120-subject validation cohort, separate from the roughly 700-subject first cohort. CDR1 is KGHSH and CDR2 is LQKENI in the germline V gene. This CDR3 has 17 amino acids. V was pared by 3 bases and J by 0 bases, with 8 bases of the junction left unmatched. Source material: PBMCs. The receptor comes from a man aged 18 to 29 in good health and CMV-seropositive. The rearrangement joins TRBV18 to TRBJ1-2; 9 bases match TRBD1. Here the CDR3 reads CASSPLRGQGANYGYTF. CDR3 nucleotide sequence: TGTGCCAGCTCACCGTTGCGGGGACAGGGAGCTAACTATGGCTACACCTTC. Full variable domain (remainder filled in from reference TRBV18 and TRBJ1-2): NAGVMQNPRHLVRRRGQEARLRCSPMKGHSHVYWYRQLPEEGLKFMVYLQKENIIDESGMPKERFSAEFPKEGPSILRIQQVVRGDSAAYFCASSPLRGQGANYGYTFGSGTRLTVV.